The 18 T cell receptor beta chains given below trace back to one sample, sequenced in a study of blood T cell repertoires in COVID-19. TCRdb keeps only in-frame clones here, not all; method: immunoSEQ multiplex PCR. The sample carries 150,000 to 200,000 clones, roughly 87% recorded once. The sample taken for sequencing was peripheral blood. The receptor set was obtained from a woman in her sixties or seventies with COVID-19, enrolled during active disease.

This chain joins TRBV10-2 and TRBJ2-5; the D gene is possibly TRBD2 (5 bases). V lost 2 bases to trimming and J lost 4 bases, with 11 bases between them. This CDR3 is built from 14 residues. Germline loops: CDR1 WSHSY, CDR2 SAAADI. CDR3 amino acids: CASSEDYVVETQYF. CDR3 coding DNA: TGCGCCAGCAGTGAGGACTACGTCGTAGAGACCCAGTACTTC.

The V and J genes are TRBV11-3 and TRBJ2-5, with 10 positions matching TRBD1. This CDR3 contains 15 residues. Looked up from germline, CDR1 is SGHNT and CDR2 is YENEEA. The V and J ends lost 1 base and 4 bases, in that order; junction bases with no gene match: 3. CDR3 nucleotides: TGTGCCAGCAGCTTAGGGGACAGGGGCGCAGAGACCCAGTACTTC. This codes for CASSLGDRGAETQYF.

The chain combines TRBV6-1 with TRBJ2-3, with TRBD2 matching 15 bases. From germline, CDR1 is MNHNS and CDR2 SASEGT. V lost 2 bases to trimming and J lost 2 bases; unmatched junction nucleotides: 5. There are 18 residues in the CDR3. CDR3 coding DNA: TGTGCCAGCAGTGAAACTGGGACTAGCGGGAGGTTCACAGATACGCAGTATTTT. Protein: CASSETGTSGRFTDTQYF.

This rearrangement joins TRBV7-2 to TRBJ1-1; D is undetermined. The CDR3 is made up of 12 amino acids. CDR1 is SGHTA and CDR2 is FQGNSA in the germline V gene. Trimming took 1 base from V and 11 from J, leaving 11 bases between them. The CDR3 region has the DNA TGTGCCAGCAGCTTAGAGGTGGGCTCGGCTTTCTTT. The encoded protein is CASSLEVGSAFF.

The chain employs TRBV25-1 and TRBJ1-6; D ambiguous. CDR1 and CDR2 from the germline V gene are MGHDK and SYGVNS. The length of the CDR3 is 15 residues. Trimming stripped 8 bases from V and 11 bases from J, with 22 bases between. CDR3 protein: CASLSTAGGSAPLHF. As DNA, the CDR3 is TGTGCCAGCCTCTCAACAGCGGGAGGATCGGCACCCCTCCACTTT.

The rearrangement uses TRBV14 and TRBJ2-1; D uncertain. The CDR3 spans 15 residues. Germline-derived CDR1 and CDR2 are SGHDN and FVKESK. V lost 3 bases, J lost 9 bases, and 18 bases lay in between. For the CDR3, the DNA is TGTGCCAGCAGCCAGCAACTCCAGGCCACATCTGAGCAGTTCTTC. Translated, it gives CASSQQLQATSEQFF.

This clone showed up just a few times. This chain connects TRBV18 to TRBJ1-1; TRBD1 aligns across 7 bases. Trimming took 6 bases from V and 3 from J; bases not matched to a gene: 1. From germline, CDR1 is KGHSH and CDR2 LQKENI. The CDR3 contains 12 residues. The CDR3 is CASSDRDTEAFF. For the CDR3, the DNA is TGTGCCAGCTCCGACAGGGACACTGAAGCTTTCTTT.

The J gene is TRBJ1-5, the V gene TRBV28; possible D gene TRBD1, 5 bases. Looked up from germline, CDR1 is MDHEN and CDR2 is SYDVKM. This CDR3 spans 13 amino acids. Trimming left V 9 bases short and J 4 bases short, with 13 bases between. CDR3 loop: CASKRGSNQPQHF. DNA of the CDR3: TGTGCCAGTAAACGGGGGAGTAATCAGCCCCAGCATTTT.

This sequence joins TRBV7-8 and TRBJ2-5; TRBD2 matches at 9 bases. V shed 1 base and J 7 bases; nucleotides not matched to a gene: 16. CDR1 SGHVS and CDR2 FQNEAQ come from the germline V gene. The CDR3 covers 18 residues. CDR3 coding DNA: TGTGCCAGCAGCTTAGTCCCTCTTAGCGGGAGAAAAGGTGGGACCCAGTACTTC. It translates to CASSLVPLSGRKGGTQYF. Variable domain in full (rest from reference TRBV7-8 and TRBJ2-5): GAGVSQSPRYKVAKRGQDVALRCDPISGHVSLFWYQQALGQGPEFLTYFQNEAQLDKSGLPSDRFFAERPEGSVSTLKIQRTQQEDSAVYLCASSLVPLSGRKGGTQYFGPGTRLLVL.

This clone was observed a handful of times. The chain couples TRBV18 to TRBJ1-1; 8 nucleotides line up with TRBD1. V gave up 3 bases and J gave up 2 bases; unmatched junction bases: 8. The V gene's germline CDR1 is KGHSH and CDR2 LQKENI. The CDR3 extends over 16 amino acids. CDR3 nucleotide sequence: TGTGCCAGCTCACCGTTAACAACAGGGGGAAACACTGAAGCTTTCTTT. Translation gives CASSPLTTGGNTEAFF.

This clone was seen more than once but under ten times. The rearrangement links TRBV18 to TRBJ1-3; D may be TRBD1 (5 bases). Trimming took off 3 bases at V and 0 bases at J, with 12 bases between the two ends. This CDR3 has 16 amino acids. The germline CDR1 and CDR2 sequences are KGHSH and LQKENI. DNA of the CDR3: TGTGCCAGCTCACCCCCTCGAAGGGGCTCTGGAAACACCATATATTTT. This encodes CASSPPRRGSGNTIYF.

This clone appeared a single time. This chain uses TRBV28 with TRBJ1-3, with 8 bases that match TRBD1. The CDR3 is 15 amino acids. CDR1 and CDR2 (germline): MDHEN, SYDVKM. V shed 5 bases, J shed 4 bases, and the junction held 7 bases outside the gene matches. This CDR3 reads CASSPVTGVGNTIYF. The CDR3 nucleotides read TGTGCCAGCAGTCCCGTGACAGGGGTGGGAAACACCATATATTTT.

The chain is built from TRBV12-5 and TRBJ2-7, with 10 bases identical to TRBD1. Germline CDR1 and CDR2: LGHNT and FRNRAP. V trimming: 3 bases; J trimming: 4 bases; junction bases outside the gene matches: 3. The CDR3 runs 14 residues. The chain's CDR3 is CASGFPGQGYEQYF. The CDR3 nucleotides are TGTGCTAGTGGTTTCCCGGGACAGGGGTACGAGCAGTACTTC.

V and J are TRBV28 and TRBJ2-5, with TRBD1 identical over 7 bases. Germline V gene sequence: CDR1 MDHEN, CDR2 SYDVKM. The junction had 11 bases not matched to a gene; V was cut back by 7 bases and J by 6 bases. The CDR3 is 14 residues long. The CDR3 nucleotides are TGTGCCAGCACCCTAGACCTCAGGGGGAAGACCCAGTACTTC. Protein sequence: CASTLDLRGKTQYF.

The gene calls are TRBV24-1 and TRBJ2-5; weak D call: TRBD2 (5 bases). V was clipped by 5 bases and J by 5 bases, with 14 bases between them. CDR1 KGHDR and CDR2 SFDVKD come from the germline V gene. This CDR3 is 14 amino acids long. The CDR3 sequence: CATSAPGMGETQYF. The CDR3, as DNA: TGTGCCACCAGTGCCCCGGGAATGGGGGAGACCCAGTACTTC.

V usage is TRBV2 and J usage is TRBJ2-7; D perhaps matches TRBD1 (6 bases). The V end lost 2 bases, the J end lost 7 bases, and 9 bases lay between the germline ends. The CDR3 spans 12 residues. Germline V gene lookup returns CDR1 SNHLY and CDR2 FYNNEI. The DNA for the CDR3 is TGTGCCAGCAGTGAATCTAGGGGGGAGCAGTACTTC. Translated: CASSESRGEQYF.

The chain couples TRBV2 to TRBJ2-5; possibly TRBD1 for D (6 bases). The V end lost 7 bases, the J end lost 5 bases, and 8 bases lay between the germline ends. Germline CDR1 reads SNHLY; CDR2 reads FYNNEI. This CDR3 spans 11 amino acids. The CDR3 sequence is CASNRDETQYF. CDR3 coding DNA: TGTGCCAGCAACAGGGACGAGACCCAGTACTTC.

The J gene is TRBJ1-3, the V gene TRBV5-1, with 8 nucleotides matching TRBD1. The CDR3 is 15 residues long. The V gene's germline CDR1 is SGHRS and CDR2 YFSETQ. Trimming removed 1 base from V and 3 bases from J; junction bases left unmatched: 3. In nucleotides, the CDR3 is TGCGCCAGCAGCTTGACAGGGGGATTTGGAAACACCATATATTTT. Amino acid sequence: CASSLTGGFGNTIYF.